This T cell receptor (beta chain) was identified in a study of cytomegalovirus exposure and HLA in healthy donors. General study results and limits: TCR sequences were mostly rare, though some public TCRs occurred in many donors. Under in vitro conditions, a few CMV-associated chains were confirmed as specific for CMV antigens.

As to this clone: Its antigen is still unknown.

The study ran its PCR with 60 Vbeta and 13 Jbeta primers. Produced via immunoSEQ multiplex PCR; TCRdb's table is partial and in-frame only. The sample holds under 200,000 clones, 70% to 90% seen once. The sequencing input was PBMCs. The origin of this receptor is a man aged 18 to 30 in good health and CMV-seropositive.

In nucleotides, the CDR3 is TGTGCCAGCAGCTCCCCAGGGGCGCTCTACGAGCAGTACTTC. It translates to CASSSPGALYEQYF. This sequence joins TRBV11-2 and TRBJ2-7, with a tentative D call TRBD1 (6 bases). The CDR3 has 14 residues. Looked up from germline, CDR1 is SGHAT and CDR2 is FQNNGV. V gave up 4 bases and J gave up 3 bases, with 13 bases separating them.